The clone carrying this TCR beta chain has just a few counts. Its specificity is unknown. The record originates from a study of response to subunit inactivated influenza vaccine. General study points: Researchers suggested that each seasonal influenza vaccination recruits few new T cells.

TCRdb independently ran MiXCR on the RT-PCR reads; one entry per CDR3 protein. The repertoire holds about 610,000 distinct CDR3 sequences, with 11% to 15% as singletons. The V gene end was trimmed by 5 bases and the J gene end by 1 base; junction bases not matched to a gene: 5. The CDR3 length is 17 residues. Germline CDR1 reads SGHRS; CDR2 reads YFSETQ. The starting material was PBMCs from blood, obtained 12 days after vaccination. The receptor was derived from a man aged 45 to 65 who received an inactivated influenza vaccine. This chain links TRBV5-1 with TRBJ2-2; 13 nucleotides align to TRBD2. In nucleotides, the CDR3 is TGCGCCAGCAGTCGAGGGACTAGCGGGGTGAACACCGGGGAGCTGTTTTTT. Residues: CASSRGTSGVNTGELFF. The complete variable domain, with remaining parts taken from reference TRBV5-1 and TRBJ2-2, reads KAGVTQTPRYLIKTRGQQVTLSCSPISGHRSVSWYQQTPGQGLQFLFEYFSETQRNKGNFPGRFSGRQFSNSRSEMNVSTLELGDSALYLCASSRGTSGVNTGELFFGEGSRLTVL.